One sample yielded the 9 T cell receptor beta chains listed below, sequenced in a study of metastatic and nonmetastatic thyroid tumors. TCRdb reprocessed the PCR reads using MiXCR. The sample includes about 15,000 clones, 32% seen only once; the top ten take under 30%. Patients had received no treatment of any kind before thyroid surgery. Sequenced: tumor tissue. These receptors were taken from a female donor with papillary thyroid cancer or a benign thyroid nodule (not recorded which). Some clones in this sample may be carry-over from other donors' samples.

This clone has ten or more counts. J is TRBJ1-1 and V is TRBV12-3 or TRBV12-4, with D possibly being TRBD1 (5 bases). CDR3 length: 16 amino acids. V dropped 7 bases and J dropped 4 bases, with 22 bases sitting between them. CDR3 DNA sequence: TGTGCCAGCACCCAAAGAAGAGGGCAGGGCCCCACTGAAGCTTTCTTT. Translating it yields CASTQRRGQGPTEAFF.

This sequence joins TRBV7-9 and TRBJ1-2; D uncertain. Germline assignment: CDR1 SEHNR and CDR2 FQNEAQ (reference sequence). This CDR3 has 15 amino acids. Trimming cost V 1 base and J 1 base, with 10 bases left between them. CDR3 protein: CASSLEATINYGYTF. The CDR3 coding sequence is TGTGCCAGCAGCTTAGAGGCTACGATTAACTATGGCTACACCTTC.

The chain uses TRBV5-1 and TRBJ1-3; D uncertain. This CDR3 spans 14 amino acids. Trimming cost V 3 bases and J 0 bases, with 7 bases left between them. Per the germline V gene, CDR1 is SGHRS and CDR2 is YFSETQ. CDR3 amino acids: CASSWGNSGNTIYF. The CDR3 DNA sequence: TGCGCCAGCAGCTGGGGAAACTCTGGAAACACCATATATTTT.

The V and J genes are TRBV4-2 and TRBJ2-3; 9 bases line up with TRBD2. The CDR3 contains 19 residues. Germline V gene sequence: CDR1 LGHNA, CDR2 YNFKEQ. The V gene end was trimmed by 1 base and the J gene end by 3 bases; junction bases not matched to a gene: 14. DNA for the CDR3: TGTGCCAGCAGCCAAGGGGGCCCTGGTGCGGGGGGGACGACAGATACGCAGTATTTT. It encodes CASSQGGPGAGGTTDTQYF.

The chain combines TRBV4-1 with TRBJ2-3, with D perhaps TRBD2 (6 bases). This CDR3 has 16 residues. V gave up 0 bases and J gave up 0 bases, with 10 bases separating them. Germline V gives CDR1 MGHRA, CDR2 YSYEKL. CDR3 in amino acids: CASSQDGGVSTDTQYF. DNA of the CDR3: TGCGCCAGCAGCCAAGATGGCGGGGTGAGCACAGATACGCAGTATTTT.

J is TRBJ2-7 and V is TRBV20-1; D is perhaps TRBD1 (6 bases). The germline V gene has CDR1 DFQATT and CDR2 SNEGSKA (reference sequence). The CDR3 has 14 amino acids. V was cut by 2 bases and J by 4 bases, with 15 bases left in between. The CDR3 here is CSARQGTNNYEQYF. The CDR3 nucleotides read TGCAGTGCTAGACAGGGGACCAACAATTACGAGCAGTACTTC.

This clone was recorded at least ten times. The genes are TRBV5-4 and TRBJ2-2; 7 bases line up with TRBD1. The CDR3 is 15 amino acids. The germline V gene encodes CDR1 SGHNT and CDR2 YYREEE (reference sequence). Trimming took 3 bases from V and 0 from J; bases not matched to a gene: 2. The CDR3 loop is CASSYRGTNTGELFF. For the CDR3, the DNA is TGTGCCAGCAGCTACAGGGGCACGAACACCGGGGAGCTGTTTTTT.

Only a few counts were recorded for this clone. The rearrangement uses TRBV28 and TRBJ2-7; D gene uncertain. Germline assignment: CDR1 MDHEN and CDR2 SYDVKM. V gave up 7 bases and J gave up 2 bases, with 9 bases separating them. The CDR3 contains 12 residues. The CDR3 nucleotides read TGTGCCAGCACTCGGCGTCCCTACGAGCAGTACTTC. It codes for CASTRRPYEQYF.

Relative to its sample, this clone is medium-sized. This chain links TRBV20-1 with TRBJ2-7; D not resolved. Trimming removed 3 bases from V and 0 bases from J, with 9 bases in between. Germline V CDR1 and CDR2: DFQATT, SNEGSKA (reference sequence). The CDR3 covers 13 residues. The CDR3 is CSASSEHSYEQYF. CDR3 in DNA: TGCAGTGCTAGTTCGGAGCACTCCTACGAGCAGTACTTC.